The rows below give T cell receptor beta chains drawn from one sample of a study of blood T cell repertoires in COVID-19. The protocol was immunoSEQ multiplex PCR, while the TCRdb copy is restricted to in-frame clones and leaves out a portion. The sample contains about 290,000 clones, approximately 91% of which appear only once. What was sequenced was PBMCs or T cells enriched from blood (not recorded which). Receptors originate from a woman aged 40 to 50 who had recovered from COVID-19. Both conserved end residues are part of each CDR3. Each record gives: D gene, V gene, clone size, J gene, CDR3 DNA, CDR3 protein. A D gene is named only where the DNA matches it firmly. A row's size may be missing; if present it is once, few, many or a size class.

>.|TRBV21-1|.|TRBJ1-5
TGTGCCAGCAGCAAAGTTTTGAGGCGGCCGAGCAATCAGCCCCAGCATTTT
CASSKVLRRPSNQPQHF
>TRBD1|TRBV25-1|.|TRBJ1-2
TGTGCCAGCAGTGAACCCGGGACAGCTCGAGGCTACACCTTC
CASSEPGTARGYTF
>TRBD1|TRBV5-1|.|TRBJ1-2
TGCGCCAGCAGCGAGGACAGGGGAGGTGGCTACACCTTC
CASSEDRGGGYTF
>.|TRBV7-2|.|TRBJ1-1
TGTGCCAGCAGCTTAGAAGGCGACAGAAGAGAAGCTTTCTTT
CASSLEGDRREAFF
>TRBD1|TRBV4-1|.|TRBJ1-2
TGCGCCAGCAGCCAAGTATTCGGGACAGGGAACGGCTACACCTTC
CASSQVFGTGNGYTF
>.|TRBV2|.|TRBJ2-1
TGTGCCAGCAGTGAGGGGAGGGGGAATGAGCAGTTCTTC
CASSEGRGNEQFF
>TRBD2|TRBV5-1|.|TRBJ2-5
TGCGCCAGCAGCTTACAGCGGGAGGGCCGGGAGACCCAGTACTTC
CASSLQREGRETQYF
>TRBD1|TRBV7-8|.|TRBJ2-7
TGTGCCAGCAGCCAATTCCGGGACAGAAGTTCCTACGAGCAGTACTTC
CASSQFRDRSSYEQYF
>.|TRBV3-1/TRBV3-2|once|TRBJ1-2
TGTGCCAGCAGCCGGGTGGCGGGGAATAACTATGGCTACACCTTC
CASSRVAGNNYGYTF
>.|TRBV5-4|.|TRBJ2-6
TGTGCCAGCAGGTTTACGGGGGGCGGGACCCGCTCTGGGGCCAACGTCCTGACTTTC
CASRFTGGGTRSGANVLTF
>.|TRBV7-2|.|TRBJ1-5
TGTGCCAGCAGCTTAGGAGGTCCTAGCAATCAGCCCCAGCATTTT
CASSLGGPSNQPQHF
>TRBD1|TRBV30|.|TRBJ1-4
TGTGCCTGGAGCCTCCAGGGGGCTGGTGAAAAACTGTTTTTT
CAWSLQGAGEKLFF
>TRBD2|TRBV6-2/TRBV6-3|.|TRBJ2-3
TGTGCCAGCAGTTTAGCGGGCCCTAGCGATACGCAGTATTTT
CASSLAGPSDTQYF
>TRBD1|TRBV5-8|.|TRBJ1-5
TGTGCCAGCAGCTTGGGTTTCGACAGGGCGAGCAATCAGCCCCAGCATTTT
CASSLGFDRASNQPQHF
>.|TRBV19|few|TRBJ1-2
TGTGCCAGTAGTATCGTTTCAGGAGGATACGGCTACACCTTC
CASSIVSGGYGYTF
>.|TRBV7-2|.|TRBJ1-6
TGTGCCAGCAGCTTAATCAGAACACCCCTCCACTTT
CASSLIRTPLHF
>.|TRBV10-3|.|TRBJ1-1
TGTGCCATCAGTCTTAAACTAAACACTGAAGCTTTCTTT
CAISLKLNTEAFF
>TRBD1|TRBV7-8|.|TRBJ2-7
TGTGCCAGCAGCTTAGAAGGGTACAGGGGGGCCTACGAGCAGTACTTC
CASSLEGYRGAYEQYF
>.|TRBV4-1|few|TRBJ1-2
TGCGCCAGCAGCCCGGGTCTCAGGGAAAGGGGCTACACCTTC
CASSPGLRERGYTF
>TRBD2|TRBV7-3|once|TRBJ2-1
TGTGCCAGCAGCTTAATGGGTTTTAGCGGGGGGCCCGACAATGAGCAGTTCTTC
CASSLMGFSGGPDNEQFF
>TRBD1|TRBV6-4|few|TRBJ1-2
TGTGCCAGCAGCTCATCCGGGACAGGGCCCTATGGCTACACCTTC
CASSSSGTGPYGYTF
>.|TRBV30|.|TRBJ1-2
TGTGCCTCCGGTAACTATGGCTACACCTTC
CASGNYGYTF
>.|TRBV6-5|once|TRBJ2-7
TGTGCCAGCAGGTTCGGGAGAAGCTACGAGCAGTACTTC
CASRFGRSYEQYF
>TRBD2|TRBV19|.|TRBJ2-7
TGTGCCAGTAGTATAGCCAGCGGGAGGTACGAGCAGTACTTC
CASSIASGRYEQYF
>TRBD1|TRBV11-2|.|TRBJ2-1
TGTGCCAGCAGCCCGGGGACAGGGGCCCTCAATGAGCAGTTCTTC
CASSPGTGALNEQFF
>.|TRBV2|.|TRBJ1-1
TGTGCCAGCAGTGACGTTAATGAAGCTTTCTTT
CASSDVNEAFF
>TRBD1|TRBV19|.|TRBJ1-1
TGTGCCAGTAGTATACCGGGACAGCCGATGAACACTGAAGCTTTCTTT
CASSIPGQPMNTEAFF
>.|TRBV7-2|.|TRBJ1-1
TGTGCCAGCAGCTTTTTACGGACTGAAGCTTTCTTT
CASSFLRTEAFF
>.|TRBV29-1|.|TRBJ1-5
TGCAGCGTTGCTGACAGTATTGACAATCAGCCCCAGCATTTT
CSVADSIDNQPQHF
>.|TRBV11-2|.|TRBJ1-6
TGTGCCAGCAGCCCCAAAGCGGGGGGCTCGAATAATTCACCCCTCCACTTT
CASSPKAGGSNNSPLHF
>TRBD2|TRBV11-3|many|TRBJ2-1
TGTGCCAGCAGCCTTAGAGCGGGGGGCACGTTCAATGAGCAGTTCTTC
CASSLRAGGTFNEQFF
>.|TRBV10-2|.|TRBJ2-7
TGCGCCAGCAGGACGACTAGTACCACCTACGAGCAGTACTTC
CASRTTSTTYEQYF
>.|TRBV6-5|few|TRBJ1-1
TGTGCCAGCAAAGAATCAGGGATGAACACTGAAGCTTTCTTT
CASKESGMNTEAFF
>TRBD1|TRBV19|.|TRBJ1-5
TGTGCCAGTAGTCCTACGGACAGGGGCAGCAATCAGCCCCAGCATTTT
CASSPTDRGSNQPQHF
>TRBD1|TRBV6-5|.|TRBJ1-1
TGTGCCAGCTCGACTTTAGGACAGGGGCGAGAAGCTTTCTTT
CASSTLGQGREAFF
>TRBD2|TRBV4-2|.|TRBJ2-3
TGTGCCAGCAGCCCTAGGGGGAGCGGGGGGTCCCCAGATACGCAGTATTTT
CASSPRGSGGSPDTQYF
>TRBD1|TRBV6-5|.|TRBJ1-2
TGTGCCAGCAGGAAACCGGGACAGGGGAACTATGGCTACACCTTC
CASRKPGQGNYGYTF
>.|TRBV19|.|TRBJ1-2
TGTGCCAGTAACTCGGGTATGAACTATGGCTACACCTTC
CASNSGMNYGYTF
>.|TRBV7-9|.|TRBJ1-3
TGTGCCAGCAGCTCAAATAACAGGGTGGGGGCAGGAAACACCATATATTTT
CASSSNNRVGAGNTIYF
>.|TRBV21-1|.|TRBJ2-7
TGTGCCAGCAGCAAGGGGGGAGATAATTCCTACGAGCAGTACTTC
CASSKGGDNSYEQYF
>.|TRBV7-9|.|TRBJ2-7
TGTGCCAGCAGCTTACCACAGACGGCGAAAAACGAGCAGTACTTC
CASSLPQTAKNEQYF
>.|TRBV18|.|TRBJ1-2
TGTGCCAGCTCACCAATACAGGGCGGCTACACCTTC
CASSPIQGGYTF
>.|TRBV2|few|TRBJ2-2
TGTGCCAGCAGTGAAGCGACTACCGGGGAGCTGTTTTTT
CASSEATTGELFF
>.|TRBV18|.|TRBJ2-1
TGTGCCAGCTCACCAAAGGAGCACAATGAGCAGTTCTTC
CASSPKEHNEQFF
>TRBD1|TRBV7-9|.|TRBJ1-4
TGTGCCAGCAACCGGGACAGGGTTGACGAAAAACTGTTTTTT
CASNRDRVDEKLFF
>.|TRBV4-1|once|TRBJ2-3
TGCGCCAGCAGCCCAGGCAGCGCAGGGGGCACAGATACGCAGTATTTT
CASSPGSAGGTDTQYF
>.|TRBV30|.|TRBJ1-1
TGTGCCTGGATGCCACCCGGGACCGCGGGGCGGGGAGCTTTCTTT
CAWMPPGTAGRGAFF
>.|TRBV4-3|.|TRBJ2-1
TGCGCCAGCAGCCAGCTTAGCGGAAGCTCCTACAATGAGCAGTTCTTC
CASSQLSGSSYNEQFF
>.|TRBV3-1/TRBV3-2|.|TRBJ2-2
TGTGCCAGCAGCCAAGGACAGTACACCGGGGAGCTGTTTTTT
CASSQGQYTGELFF